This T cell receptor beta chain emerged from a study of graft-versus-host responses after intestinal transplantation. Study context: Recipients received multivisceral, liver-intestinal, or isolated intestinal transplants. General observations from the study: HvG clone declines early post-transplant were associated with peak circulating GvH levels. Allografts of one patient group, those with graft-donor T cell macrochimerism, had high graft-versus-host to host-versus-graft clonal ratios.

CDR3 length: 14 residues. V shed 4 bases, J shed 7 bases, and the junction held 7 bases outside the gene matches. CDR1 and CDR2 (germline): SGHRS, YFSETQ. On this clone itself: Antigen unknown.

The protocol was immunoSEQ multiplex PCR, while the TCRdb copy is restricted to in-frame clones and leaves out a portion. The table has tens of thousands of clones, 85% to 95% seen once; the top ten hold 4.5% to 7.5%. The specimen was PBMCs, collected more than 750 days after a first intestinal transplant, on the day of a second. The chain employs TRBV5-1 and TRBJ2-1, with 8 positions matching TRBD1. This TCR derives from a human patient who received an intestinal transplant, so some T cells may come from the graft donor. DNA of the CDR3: TGCGCCAGCAGCCTACAGACAGGGGAGAATGAGCAGTTCTTC. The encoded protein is CASSLQTGENEQFF.